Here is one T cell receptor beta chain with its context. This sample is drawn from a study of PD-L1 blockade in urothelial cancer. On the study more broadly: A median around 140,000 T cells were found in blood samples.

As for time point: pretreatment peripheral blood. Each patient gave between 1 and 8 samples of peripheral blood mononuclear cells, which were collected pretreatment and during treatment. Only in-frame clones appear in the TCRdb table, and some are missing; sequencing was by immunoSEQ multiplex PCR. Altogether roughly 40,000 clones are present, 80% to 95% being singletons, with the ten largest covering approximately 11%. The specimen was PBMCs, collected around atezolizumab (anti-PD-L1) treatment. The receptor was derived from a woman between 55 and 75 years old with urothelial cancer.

The CDR3 sequence is CASSLAPLNTEAFF. CDR3 nucleotides: TGTGCCAGCAGCTTAGCCCCGTTGAACACTGAAGCTTTCTTT. J is TRBJ1-1 and V is TRBV11-1; the D is unclear. V was cut by 0 bases and J by 0 bases, with 5 bases left in between. The CDR3 length is 14 residues. Germline V CDR1 and CDR2: SGHAT, FQDESV (reference sequence).